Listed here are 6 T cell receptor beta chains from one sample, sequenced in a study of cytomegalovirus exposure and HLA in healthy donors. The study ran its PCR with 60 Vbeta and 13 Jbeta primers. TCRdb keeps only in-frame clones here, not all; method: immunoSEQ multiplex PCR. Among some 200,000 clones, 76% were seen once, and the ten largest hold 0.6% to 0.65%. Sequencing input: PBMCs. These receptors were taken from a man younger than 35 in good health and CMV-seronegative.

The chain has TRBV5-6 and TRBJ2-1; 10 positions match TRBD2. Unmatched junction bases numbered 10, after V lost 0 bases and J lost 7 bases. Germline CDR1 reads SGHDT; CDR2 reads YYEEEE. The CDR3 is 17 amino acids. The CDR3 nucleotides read TGTGCCAGCAGCTTGGGAGCTAGCGGGAGTATAAGGAATGAGCAGTTCTTC. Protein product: CASSLGASGSIRNEQFF. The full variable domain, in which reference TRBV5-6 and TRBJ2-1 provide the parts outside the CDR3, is DAGVTQSPTHLIKTRGQQVTLRCSPKSGHDTVSWYQQALGQGPQFIFQYYEEEERQRGNFPDRFSGHQFPNYSSELNVNALLLGDSALYLCASSLGASGSIRNEQFFGPGTRLTVL.

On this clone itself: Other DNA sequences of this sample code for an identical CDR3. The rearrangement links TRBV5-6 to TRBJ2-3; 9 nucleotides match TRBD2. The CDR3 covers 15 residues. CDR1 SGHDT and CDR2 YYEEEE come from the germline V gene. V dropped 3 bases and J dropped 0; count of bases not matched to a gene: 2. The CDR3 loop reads CASSSAGGSTDTQYF. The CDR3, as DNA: TGTGCCAGCAGCTCGGCGGGGGGGAGCACAGATACGCAGTATTTT.

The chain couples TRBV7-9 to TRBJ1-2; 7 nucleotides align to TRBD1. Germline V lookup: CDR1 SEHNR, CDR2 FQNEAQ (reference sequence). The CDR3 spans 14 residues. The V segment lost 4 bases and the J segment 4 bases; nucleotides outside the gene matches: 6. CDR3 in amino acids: CASSSTGVGYGYTF. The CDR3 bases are TGTGCCAGCAGCTCAACAGGGGTTGGCTATGGCTACACCTTC.

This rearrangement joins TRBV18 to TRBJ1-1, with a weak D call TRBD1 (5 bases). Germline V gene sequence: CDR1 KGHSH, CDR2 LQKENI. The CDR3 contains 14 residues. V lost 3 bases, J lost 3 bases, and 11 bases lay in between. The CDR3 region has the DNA TGTGCCAGCTCACCGCGGGGAGGGGACACTGAAGCTTTCTTT. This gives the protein CASSPRGGDTEAFF.

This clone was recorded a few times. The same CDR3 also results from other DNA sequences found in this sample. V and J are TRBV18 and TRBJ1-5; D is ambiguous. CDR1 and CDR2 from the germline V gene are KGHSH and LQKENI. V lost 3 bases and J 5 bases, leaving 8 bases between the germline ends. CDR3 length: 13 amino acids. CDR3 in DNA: TGTGCCAGCTCACCCGGGAGGGATCAGCCCCAGCATTTT. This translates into CASSPGRDQPQHF. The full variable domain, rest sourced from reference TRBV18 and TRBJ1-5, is NAGVMQNPRHLVRRRGQEARLRCSPMKGHSHVYWYRQLPEEGLKFMVYLQKENIIDESGMPKERFSAEFPKEGPSILRIQQVVRGDSAAYFCASSPGRDQPQHFGDGTRLSIL.

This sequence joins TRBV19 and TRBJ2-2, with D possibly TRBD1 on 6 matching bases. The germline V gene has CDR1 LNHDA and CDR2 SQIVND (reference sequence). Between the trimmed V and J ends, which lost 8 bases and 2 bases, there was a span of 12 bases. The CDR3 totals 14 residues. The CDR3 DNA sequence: TGTGCCAGTGGGAAGGACAGTAACACCGGGGAGCTGTTTTTT. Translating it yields CASGKDSNTGELFF.